These T cell receptor beta chains were read from a single sample in a study of blood T cell repertoires in COVID-19. The protocol was immunoSEQ multiplex PCR, while the TCRdb copy is restricted to in-frame clones and leaves out a portion. The sample lists approximately 120,000 clones; approximately 85% were seen once. The sample comprised peripheral blood. The receptors were sampled from a man aged 25 to 40 with COVID-19, enrolled during active disease. Both conserved end residues are part of each CDR3. A D gene is named only where the DNA matches it firmly.

>TRBV29-1|TRBJ2-3|13|-
CSVEDQGGSTQYF
>TRBV5-1|TRBJ2-3|16|TRBD1
CASSLVRTGNTDTQYF
>TRBV16|TRBJ1-6|15|-
CASSHSGIYNSPLHF
>TRBV11-3|TRBJ2-5|11|-
CASSTEETQYF
>TRBV27|TRBJ2-7|14|-
CASSLGGTAYEQYF
>TRBV27|TRBJ1-5|12|-
CASSPPNRPQHF
>TRBV11-3|TRBJ2-1|15|-
CASSLPGANYNEQFF
>TRBV7-2|TRBJ2-5|15|TRBD1
CASSPRQGAGETQYF
>TRBV3-1/TRBV3-2|TRBJ2-3|14|-
CASSQGGSVDTQYF
>TRBV28|TRBJ2-1|13|-
CASNPRGSDEQFF
>TRBV19|TRBJ1-5|14|-
CASSGGGGNQPQHF
>TRBV25-1|TRBJ2-3|15|TRBD2
CASSPLAGDVDTQYF
>TRBV7-9|TRBJ1-6|14|-
CASSSDLRGSPLHF
>TRBV7-8|TRBJ1-2|13|TRBD1
CASSLGQVYGYTF
>TRBV30|TRBJ1-6|15|TRBD1
CAWSPRDSFNSPLHF
>TRBV9|TRBJ1-2|16|TRBD1
CASSGPDRGLHYGYTF
>TRBV27|TRBJ1-6|16|-
CASSHQDIGDNSPLHF
>TRBV28|TRBJ1-1|14|-
CASTTPTGSTEAFF
>TRBV4-2|TRBJ2-3|16|-
CASSQGRQASSDTQYF
>TRBV5-6|TRBJ1-3|15|-
CASSLGVSSGNTIYF
>TRBV6-5|TRBJ1-5|13|-
CASRVTDNQPQHF
>TRBV4-1|TRBJ1-1|15|-
CASSLAPTGNTEAFF
>TRBV4-3|TRBJ1-2|15|-
CASSPSSGGSHGYTF
>TRBV7-9|TRBJ1-1|15|TRBD1
CASSPGQGMNTEAFF
>TRBV6-2/TRBV6-3|TRBJ1-1|17|TRBD1
CASSYFTGTGGFVEAFF
>TRBV3-1/TRBV3-2|TRBJ1-3|16|-
CASSQPDSYSGNTIYF
>TRBV24-1|TRBJ2-3|17|TRBD1
CATSDPGQGSITDTQYF
>TRBV18|TRBJ2-1|13|TRBD1
CASSPGQDNEQFF
>TRBV6-2/TRBV6-3|TRBJ2-1|14|-
CASSPHTGYNEQFF
>TRBV10-2|TRBJ2-7|14|TRBD2
CASTASGETYEQYF
>TRBV10-3|TRBJ2-7|14|-
CATEGEYRSYEQYF
>TRBV28|TRBJ1-5|15|-
CASRLKGFSNQPQHF
>TRBV6-4|TRBJ2-2|15|-
CASSDSGEASGELFF
>TRBV5-6|TRBJ1-1|13|-
CASSFPLNTEAFF
>TRBV6-5|TRBJ1-3|14|TRBD1
CASMTGSSGNTIYF